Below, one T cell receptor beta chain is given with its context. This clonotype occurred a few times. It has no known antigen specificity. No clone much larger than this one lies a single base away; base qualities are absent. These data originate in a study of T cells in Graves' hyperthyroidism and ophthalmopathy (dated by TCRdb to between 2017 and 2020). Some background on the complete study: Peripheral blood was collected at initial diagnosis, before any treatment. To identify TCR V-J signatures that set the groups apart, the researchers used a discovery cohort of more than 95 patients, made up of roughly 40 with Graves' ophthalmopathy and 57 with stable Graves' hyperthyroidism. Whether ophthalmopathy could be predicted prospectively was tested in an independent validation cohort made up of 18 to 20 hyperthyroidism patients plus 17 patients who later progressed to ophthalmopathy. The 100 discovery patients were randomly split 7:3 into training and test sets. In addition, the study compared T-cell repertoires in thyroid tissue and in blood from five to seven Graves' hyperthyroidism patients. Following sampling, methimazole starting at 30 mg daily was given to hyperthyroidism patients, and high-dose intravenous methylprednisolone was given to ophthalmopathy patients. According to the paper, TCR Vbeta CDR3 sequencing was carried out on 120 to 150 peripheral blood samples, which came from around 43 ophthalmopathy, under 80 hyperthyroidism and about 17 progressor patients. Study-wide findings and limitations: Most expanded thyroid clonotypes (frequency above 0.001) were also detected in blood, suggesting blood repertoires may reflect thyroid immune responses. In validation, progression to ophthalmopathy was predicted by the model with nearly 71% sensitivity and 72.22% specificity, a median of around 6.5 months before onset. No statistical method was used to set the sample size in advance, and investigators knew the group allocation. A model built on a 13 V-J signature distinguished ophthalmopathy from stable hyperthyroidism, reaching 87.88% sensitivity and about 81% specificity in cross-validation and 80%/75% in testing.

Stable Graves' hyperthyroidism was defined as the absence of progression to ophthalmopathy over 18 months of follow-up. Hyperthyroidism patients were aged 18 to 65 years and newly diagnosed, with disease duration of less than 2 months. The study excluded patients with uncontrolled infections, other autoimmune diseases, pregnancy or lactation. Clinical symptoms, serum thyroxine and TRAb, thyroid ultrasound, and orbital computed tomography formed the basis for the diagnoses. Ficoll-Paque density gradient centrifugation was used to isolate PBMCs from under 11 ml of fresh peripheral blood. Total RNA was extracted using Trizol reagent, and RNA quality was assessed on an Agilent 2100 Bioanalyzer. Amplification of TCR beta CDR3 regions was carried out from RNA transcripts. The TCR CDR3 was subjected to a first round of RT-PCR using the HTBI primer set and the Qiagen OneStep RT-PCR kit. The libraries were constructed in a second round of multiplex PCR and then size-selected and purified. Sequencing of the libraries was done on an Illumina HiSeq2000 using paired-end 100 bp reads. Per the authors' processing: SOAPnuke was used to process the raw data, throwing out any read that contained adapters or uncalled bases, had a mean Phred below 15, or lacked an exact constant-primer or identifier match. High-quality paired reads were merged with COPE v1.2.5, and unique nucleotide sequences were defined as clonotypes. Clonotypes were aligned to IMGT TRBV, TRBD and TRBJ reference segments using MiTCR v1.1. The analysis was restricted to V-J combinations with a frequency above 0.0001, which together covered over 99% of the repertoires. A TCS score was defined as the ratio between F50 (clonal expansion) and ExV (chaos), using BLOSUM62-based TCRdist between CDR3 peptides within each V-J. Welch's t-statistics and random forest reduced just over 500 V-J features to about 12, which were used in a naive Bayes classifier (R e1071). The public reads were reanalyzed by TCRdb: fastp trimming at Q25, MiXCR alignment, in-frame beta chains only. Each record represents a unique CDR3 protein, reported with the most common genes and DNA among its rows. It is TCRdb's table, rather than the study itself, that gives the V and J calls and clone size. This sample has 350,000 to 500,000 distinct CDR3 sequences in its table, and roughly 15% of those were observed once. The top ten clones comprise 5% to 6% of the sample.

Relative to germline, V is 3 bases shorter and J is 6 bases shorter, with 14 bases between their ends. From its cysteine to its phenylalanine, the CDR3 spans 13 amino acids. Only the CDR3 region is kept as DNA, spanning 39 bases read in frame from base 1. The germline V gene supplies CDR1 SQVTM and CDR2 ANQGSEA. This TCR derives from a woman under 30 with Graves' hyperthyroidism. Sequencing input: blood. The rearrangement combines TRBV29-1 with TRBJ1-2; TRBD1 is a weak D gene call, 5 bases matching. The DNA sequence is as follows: TGCAGCGTTGATTCCCAAGACAGCCATGGCTACACCTTC. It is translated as CSVDSQDSHGYTF.